A selection of T cell receptor beta chains follows, all from one sample in a study of cytomegalovirus exposure and HLA in healthy donors. Produced via immunoSEQ multiplex PCR; TCRdb's table is partial and in-frame only. The data show 45,000 to 55,000 clones, around 80% seen once. Specimen: PBMCs. The receptor set was obtained from a man aged 25-40 years in good health and CMV-seropositive. Each CDR3 is given with its conserved first and last residue. Fields, in order: J gene, clone size, V gene, D gene, CDR3 protein, CDR3 DNA. The D gene is left open where the match is weak. Clone sizes are given selectively: once, few, many, or a class where the clone is expanded.

TRBJ2-6 NA TRBV29-1 NA CSVFEGAGANVLTF TGCAGCGTTTTCGAAGGAGCTGGGGCCAACGTCCTGACTTTC
TRBJ1-3 NA TRBV4-1 NA CASSQVGASGNTIYF TGCGCCAGCAGCCAAGTGGGGGCGTCTGGAAACACCATATATTTT
TRBJ2-7 NA TRBV2 TRBD1 CASSYITGGYEQYF TGTGCCAGCAGTTACATAACAGGGGGCTACGAGCAGTACTTC
TRBJ1-1 NA TRBV6-1 NA CASSRTGSFATFF TGTGCCAGCAGTCGGACGGGGTCATTTGCAACTTTCTTT
TRBJ1-2 NA TRBV10-1 NA CASSPSGGYGYTF TGCGCCAGCTCCCCCAGCGGAGGTTATGGCTACACCTTC
TRBJ2-7 NA TRBV7-9 NA CASSPVIRGSAQYF TGTGCCAGCAGCCCGGTGATACGGGGGTCCGCGCAGTACTTC
TRBJ2-3 NA TRBV29-1 NA CSVARGGAPDTQYF TGCAGCGTAGCTAGAGGGGGGGCGCCAGATACGCAGTATTTT
TRBJ1-5 few TRBV30 NA CAWSTGTILGNQPQHF TGTGCCTGGAGTACGGGGACAATCTTGGGCAATCAGCCCCAGCATTTT
TRBJ2-3 few TRBV6-4 NA CASSEEGATDTQYF TGTGCCAGCAGTGAAGAGGGCGCCACAGATACGCAGTATTTT
TRBJ1-5 NA TRBV18 TRBD1 CASSDRDLSNQPQHF TGTGCCAGCTCAGACAGGGATTTAAGCAATCAGCCCCAGCATTTT
TRBJ1-1 NA TRBV2 TRBD1 CASRIQGALGTEAFF TGTGCCAGCAGAATACAGGGGGCTTTGGGCACTGAAGCTTTCTTT
TRBJ1-1 NA TRBV5-1 TRBD1 CASSIQGIGTEAFF TGCGCCAGCAGCATACAGGGGATAGGCACTGAAGCTTTCTTT
TRBJ2-1 NA TRBV7-9 NA CASRTPSQGSSYNEQFF TGTGCCAGCAGAACTCCTTCGCAGGGCAGCTCCTACAATGAGCAGTTCTTC
TRBJ2-1 NA TRBV4-1 TRBD2 CASSHIGSGGDYNEQFF TGCGCCAGCAGCCATATCGGAAGCGGGGGAGACTACAATGAGCAGTTCTTC
TRBJ2-3 NA TRBV7-8 NA CASSPSGDTQYF TGTGCCAGCAGCCCAAGCGGCGATACGCAGTATTTT
TRBJ2-7 NA TRBV11-3 NA CASSLEAAQEDEQYF TGTGCCAGCAGCTTAGAGGCAGCTCAAGAGGACGAGCAGTACTTC
TRBJ2-7 NA TRBV4-2 TRBD1 CASSQVGQGAGEQYF TGTGCCAGCAGCCAAGTCGGACAGGGGGCTGGTGAGCAGTACTTC
TRBJ1-2 NA TRBV5-8 NA CASRGRGNYGYTF TGTGCCAGCAGAGGCAGGGGCAACTATGGCTACACCTTC
TRBJ1-2 NA TRBV29-1 NA CSVAGGAVYGYTF TGCAGCGTTGCTGGGGGGGCGGTCTATGGCTACACCTTC
TRBJ1-2 NA TRBV5-1 TRBD1 CASSPLPGQARLYGYTF TGCGCCAGCAGCCCTCTGCCGGGACAGGCTCGCCTCTATGGCTACACCTTC
TRBJ2-1 NA TRBV27 NA CASSFASSYNEQFF TGTGCCAGCAGTTTCGCGAGCTCCTACAATGAGCAGTTCTTC
TRBJ1-5 medium-sized TRBV6-1 NA CASSDGGAQPQHF TGTGCCAGCAGTGATGGGGGGGCTCAGCCCCAGCATTTT
TRBJ1-5 once TRBV4-1 TRBD1 CASSPSGGSNQPQHF TGCGCCAGCAGCCCCTCAGGGGGCAGCAATCAGCCCCAGCATTTT
TRBJ2-7 NA TRBV4-1 TRBD2 CASSHEPSGGLSLRSYEQYF TGCGCCAGCAGCCACGAACCTAGCGGGGGCCTGTCCCTTCGCTCCTACGAGCAGTACTTC
TRBJ2-7 NA TRBV18 TRBD1 CASSRTDRADEQYF TGTGCCAGCTCCCGCACGGACAGGGCGGACGAGCAGTACTTC
TRBJ2-7 once TRBV7-9 TRBD1 CASSPDRAPYSYEQYF TGTGCCAGCAGCCCTGACAGGGCCCCTTACTCCTACGAGCAGTACTTC
TRBJ2-7 NA TRBV7-3 NA CASSLQGGGLYEQYF TGTGCCAGCAGCTTACAGGGAGGGGGGCTCTACGAGCAGTACTTC
TRBJ1-6 NA TRBV5-1 NA CASSLSGASGNSPLHF TGCGCCAGCAGCTTGAGTGGAGCCTCGGGGAATTCACCCCTCCACTTT